This T cell receptor beta chain was captured in a study of blood T cell repertoires in COVID-19 (TCRdb year 2020). Some background on the complete study: Samples covering the acute and convalescent phases of COVID-19 were provided by collaborators in the United States, Italy and Spain. A de-identified subject ID, COVID-19 status, age in years and sex were almost always included in the sample metadata. The repertoires were made available in a free public database intended to serve as a resource for research on the immune response to SARS-CoV-2. Where available, HLA class I and class II types were obtained from metadata supplied by the sample provider rather than from assay-based typing. Samples were obtained from the ongoing ImmuneRACE study (first 160 participants) and from 1,000 to 1,500 subjects provided by 6 global collaborators. Deeply sampled blood TCRbeta repertoires from subjects exposed to, actively infected with, or recovered from COVID-19 were included in the dataset. The prospective study material was composed of cDNA or gDNA derived from T cells, B-cell-depleted T cells, or PBMCs.

The research as a whole found: Clinical and demographic metadata were provided uncurated, with the amount varying by source and participant.

Comment on this clone: No cognate antigen has been identified for it. No base qualities exist here, and no much larger clone lies one base off it.

TCRbeta CDR3 regions were amplified from genomic DNA by means of the immunoSEQ Assay, a bias-controlled multiplex PCR. The paper's processing steps were these. The number of nucleated cells in each sample was estimated from the amplification of reference gene primers within the assay. To quantify the absolute abundance of each unique TCRbeta CDR3 rearrangement, sequence reads were collapsed and filtered. For each sample, productive Simpson clonality was calculated as the square root of Simpson's diversity index across productive rearrangements. TCRdb retrieved this table from immuneACCESS and kept in-frame rearrangements only. Not all clones are present; in checked studies, unresolved V genes account for under half, and no reason is known for the remainder. The V and J calls and clone size come from that table; D and trimming were worked out from the DNA. The table for this sample lists 130,000 to 150,000 clones; around 90% of them were counted only once. The biggest ten clones account for 0.9% to 0.95% of the sample.

The CDR3 runs 16 amino acids, cysteine and phenylalanine included. Here the CDR3 DNA is all that survives: 48 bases in frame from base 1. A distance of 15 bases separates the germline ends of V and J, which lose 4 bases and 0 bases respectively. CDR1 and CDR2, looked up from the germline V gene, are SGDLS and YYNGEE. Each collaborating institution followed its own protocols to collect whole blood in K2EDTA tubes. For TCRbeta analysis, collaborators shipped samples as frozen whole blood, isolated PBMCs, or DNA extracted from either of those sample types. The chain couples TRBV9 to TRBJ2-3; the best D guess is TRBD2, with 5 bases matching. The specimen was peripheral blood. This TCR derives from a woman aged 45 to 65 with acute or convalescent COVID-19. CDR3 reads: CASSLPRGSSTDTQYF. Read as DNA, the sequence is TGTGCCAGCAGCCTCCCTCGCGGGTCAAGCACAGATACGCAGTATTTT.